This TCR beta chain was found in a study of response to subunit inactivated influenza vaccine. From the RT-PCR reads, TCRdb called clonotypes with MiXCR, one entry per CDR3 protein. The repertoire holds about 500,000 distinct CDR3 sequences, with approximately 15% as singletons. Study results and caveats: With each seasonal influenza vaccination, the authors suggested, few new T cells are recruited.

Germline assignment: CDR1 MNHEY and CDR2 SVGEGT. The CDR3 has 16 residues. V lost 6 bases and J 0 bases, leaving 17 bases between the germline ends. This clonotype appeared a few times. No antigen is known for it. This sequence joins TRBV6-2 or TRBV6-3 and TRBJ1-1; no clear D gene. Sequences were derived from CD4+ T cells sorted from PBMCs, sampled around 25 months after vaccination. This receptor was obtained from a man between 50 and 70 years old who received an inactivated influenza vaccine. The CDR3 spells CASSRTFFNMNTEAFF. The CDR3 nucleotides read TGTGCCAGCAGCAGGACCTTCTTCAACATGAACACTGAAGCTTTCTTT.